This paragraph reports one TCR beta chain. Germline CDR1 GTSNPN, CDR2 SVGIG (reference sequence). The CDR3 covers 14 residues. V lost 2 bases, J lost 4 bases, and 14 bases lay in between. This record comes from a study of CD8 T cells in Susac syndrome. The RNA, 0.5 to 1 ug, was put through reverse transcription using random hexamers. Amplification of TCR beta CDR3 by immunoSEQ multiplex PCR spanned 54 Vbeta and 13 Jbeta. TCRdb analysed the immunoSEQ multiplex PCR reads with MiXCR anew, one entry per CDR3 protein. The top ten clones hold 0.15% of a sample with some 210,000 distinct CDR3 sequences, roughly 93% of them seen once.

This chain joins TRBV30 and TRBJ1-1; no reliable D call. This TCR was recovered from a human donor with Susac syndrome. The specimen sequenced was CD4+ T cells from PBMCs. The CDR3 region has the DNA TGTGCCTGGAGTCTTCAGTCGACTGGCACTGAAGCTTTCTTT. It is translated as CAWSLQSTGTEAFF.